These 2 T cell receptor beta chains were all obtained from the same sample, sequenced in a study of OX40 agonist ivuxolimab in advanced cancers. Assay used: immunoSEQ multiplex PCR; TCRdb lists only in-frame clones, some missing. The sample lists about 83,000 clones; around 84% were seen once. Sequenced material: CD4+ or CD8+ T cells sorted from blood, taken in a trial of the OX40 agonist ivuxolimab. These receptors all come from an adult with an advanced solid tumor such as melanoma, head and neck, liver or kidney cancer.

The J gene is TRBJ1-1, the V gene TRBV11-2; D uncertain. Germline-derived CDR1 and CDR2 are SGHAT and FQNNGV. The CDR3 totals 12 residues. Trimming left V 5 bases short and J 4 bases short, with 8 bases between. CDR3 sequence (DNA): TGTGCCAGCAGCGCACGAACCACTGAAGCTTTCTTT. Amino acids: CASSARTTEAFF.

This clone was observed once. As DNA, the CDR3 is TGTGCCAGCAGTTTATCCCCAGTTAACTATGGCTACACCTTC. This gives the protein CASSLSPVNYGYTF. The rearrangement joins TRBV28 to TRBJ1-2; D not certain. Looked up from germline, CDR1 is MDHEN and CDR2 is SYDVKM. V shed 1 base and J shed 1 base, with 7 bases lying between them. This CDR3 contains 14 residues.